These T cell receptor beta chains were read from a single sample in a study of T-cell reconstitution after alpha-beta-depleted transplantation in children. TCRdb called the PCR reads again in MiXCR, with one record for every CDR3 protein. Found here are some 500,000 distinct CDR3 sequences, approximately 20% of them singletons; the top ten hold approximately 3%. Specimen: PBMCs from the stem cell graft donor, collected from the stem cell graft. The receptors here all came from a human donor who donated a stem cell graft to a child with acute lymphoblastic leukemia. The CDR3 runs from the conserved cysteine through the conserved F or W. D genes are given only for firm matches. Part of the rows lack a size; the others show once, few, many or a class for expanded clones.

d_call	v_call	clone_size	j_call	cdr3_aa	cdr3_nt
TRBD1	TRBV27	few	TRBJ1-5	CASADRDRGGYQPQHF	TGTGCCAGCGCCGATCGGGACAGGGGCGGGTATCAGCCCCAGCATTTT
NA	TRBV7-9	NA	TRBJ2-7	CASSLDIADEQYF	TGTGCCAGCAGCTTAGATATTGCTGACGAGCAGTACTTC
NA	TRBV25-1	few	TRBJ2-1	CASSEGWGLSYNEQFF	TGTGCCAGCAGTGAAGGGTGGGGCCTCTCCTACAATGAGCAGTTCTTC
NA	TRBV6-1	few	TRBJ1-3	CASRLGFSGNTIYF	TGTGCCAGCCGGCTAGGGTTCTCTGGAAACACCATATATTTT
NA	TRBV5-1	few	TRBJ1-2	CASRTRRGYTF	TGCGCCAGCAGGACCCGACGTGGCTACACCTTC
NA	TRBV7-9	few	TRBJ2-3	CASSPPGVTDTQYF	TGTGCCAGCAGCCCCCCGGGCGTCACAGATACGCAGTATTTT
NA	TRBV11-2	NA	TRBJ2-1	CASSWTPAYNEQFF	TGTGCCAGCAGCTGGACACCTGCCTACAATGAGCAGTTCTTC
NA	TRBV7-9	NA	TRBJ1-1	CASSKKGDTEAFF	TGTGCCAGCAGCAAAAAGGGGGACACTGAAGCTTTCTTT
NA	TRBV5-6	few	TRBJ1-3	CASSLGGFGNTIYF	TGTGCCAGCAGCTTGGGGGGCTTCGGAAACACCATATATTTT
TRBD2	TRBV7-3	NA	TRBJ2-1	CASSLTFGSGGVGQFF	TGTGCCAGCAGCTTAACGTTCGGTAGCGGGGGGGTTGGGCAGTTCTTC
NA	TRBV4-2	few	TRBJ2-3	CASSQVTTREPTQYF	TGTGCCAGCAGCCAAGTAACTACTCGCGAACCCACGCAGTATTTT
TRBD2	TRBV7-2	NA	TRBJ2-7	CASSFWAGENEQYF	TGTGCCAGCAGCTTCTGGGCGGGAGAAAACGAGCAGTACTTC
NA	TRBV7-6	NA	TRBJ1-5	CASSLVTGYNQPQHF	TGTGCCAGCAGCTTAGTGACCGGTTACAATCAGCCCCAGCATTTT
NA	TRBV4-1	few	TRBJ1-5	CASSQEFPGGQPQHF	TGCGCCAGCAGCCAAGAGTTTCCGGGCGGTCAGCCCCAGCATTTT
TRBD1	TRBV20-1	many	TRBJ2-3	CSASGTGASTDTQYF	TGCAGTGCTAGCGGGACAGGGGCCAGCACAGATACGCAGTATTTT
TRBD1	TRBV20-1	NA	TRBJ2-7	CSARDRSYEQYF	TGCAGTGCTCGGGACAGGTCCTACGAGCAGTACTTC
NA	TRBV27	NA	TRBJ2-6	CASSPFSGANVLTF	TGTGCCAGCAGTCCTTTCTCTGGGGCCAACGTCCTGACTTTC
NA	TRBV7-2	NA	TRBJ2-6	CASSLRGTGANVLTF	TGTGCCAGCAGCTTAAGGGGGACTGGGGCCAACGTCCTGACTTTC
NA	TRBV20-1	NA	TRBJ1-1	CSASINGREAFF	TGCAGTGCTAGCATTAACGGCAGGGAAGCTTTCTTT
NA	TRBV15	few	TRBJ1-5	CATTVGSNQPQHF	TGTGCCACGACCGTTGGCTCTAATCAGCCCCAGCATTTT
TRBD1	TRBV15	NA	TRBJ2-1	CATSRGPGQGDYNEQFF	TGTGCCACCAGCAGAGGTCCGGGACAGGGGGACTACAATGAGCAGTTCTTC
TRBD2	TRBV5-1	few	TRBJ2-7	CASSSRTSGNEQYF	TGCGCCAGCAGCTCCCGGACTAGCGGGAACGAGCAGTACTTC
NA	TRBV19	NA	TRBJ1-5	CASSISGYINQPQHF	TGTGCCAGTAGTATCTCAGGGTATATCAATCAGCCCCAGCATTTT
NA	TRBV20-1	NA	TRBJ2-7	CSARAQGPEQYF	TGCAGTGCTAGAGCTCAGGGGCCCGAGCAGTACTTC
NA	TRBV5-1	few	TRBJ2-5	CASRLDGETQYF	TGCGCCAGCAGGCTCGATGGAGAGACCCAGTACTTC
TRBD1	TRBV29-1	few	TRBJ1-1	CSGWDRGNTEAFF	TGCAGCGGGTGGGACAGGGGTAACACTGAAGCTTTCTTT
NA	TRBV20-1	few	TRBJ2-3	CSALDDLGHTASLDTQYF	TGCAGTGCTCTCGATGACCTGGGGCACACGGCAAGCCTGGATACGCAGTATTTT
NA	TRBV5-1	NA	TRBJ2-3	CASSFGRFTSTDTQYF	TGCGCCAGCAGCTTCGGACGGTTCACTAGCACAGATACGCAGTATTTT
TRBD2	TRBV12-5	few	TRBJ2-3	CASGFRGFGTSGDTDTQYF	TGTGCTAGTGGTTTTCGGGGGTTTGGGACTAGCGGGGACACAGATACGCAGTATTTT
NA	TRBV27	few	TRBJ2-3	CASSYLTGDTQYF	TGTGCCAGCAGTTACCTAACCGGAGATACGCAGTATTTT
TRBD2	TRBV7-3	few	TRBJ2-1	CASSSSGGAGNEQFF	TGTGCCAGCAGCTCCTCGGGGGGGGCGGGAAATGAGCAGTTCTTC
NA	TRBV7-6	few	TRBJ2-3	CASSLVWTRGRADTQYF	TGTGCCAGCAGCTTGGTCTGGACTAGGGGGCGGGCAGATACGCAGTATTTT
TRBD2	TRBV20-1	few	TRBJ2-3	CSARGLAGPSTDTQYF	TGCAGTGCTAGAGGCCTAGCGGGGCCGAGCACAGATACGCAGTATTTT
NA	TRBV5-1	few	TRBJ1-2	CASSLGEGGSSGYTF	TGCGCCAGCAGCCTGGGCGAGGGTGGCTCTAGTGGCTACACCTTC
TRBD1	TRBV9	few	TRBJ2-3	CASAYDLDRDLTDTQYF	TGTGCCAGCGCTTATGATCTGGACAGGGATTTAACGGATACGCAGTATTTT
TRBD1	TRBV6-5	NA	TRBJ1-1	CASSYQGQGGNTEAFF	TGTGCCAGCAGTTACCAGGGACAGGGTGGGAACACTGAAGCTTTCTTT
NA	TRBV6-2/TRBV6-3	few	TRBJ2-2	CASSYPGELFF	TGTGCCAGCAGTTACCCCGGGGAGCTGTTTTTT
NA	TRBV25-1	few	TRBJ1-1	CASSDWGPTEAFF	TGTGCCAGCAGTGATTGGGGGCCCACTGAAGCTTTCTTT
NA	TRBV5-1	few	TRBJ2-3	CASSRGAATSTDTQYF	TGCGCCAGCAGCAGGGGAGCGGCTACTAGCACAGATACGCAGTATTTT
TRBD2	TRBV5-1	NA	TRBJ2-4	CASSLGLAEGKNIQYF	TGCGCCAGCAGCTTGGGGCTAGCGGAAGGCAAAAACATTCAGTACTTC
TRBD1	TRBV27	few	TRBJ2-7	CASSPSGDSSYEQYF	TGTGCCAGCAGTCCCTCCGGGGACAGCTCCTACGAGCAGTACTTC
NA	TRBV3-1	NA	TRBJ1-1	CASKRVGIPEAFF	TGTGCCAGCAAGAGGGTGGGTATCCCTGAAGCTTTCTTT
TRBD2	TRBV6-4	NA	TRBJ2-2	CASSVLAGRYTGELFF	TGTGCCAGCAGCGTTCTAGCGGGCCGGTACACCGGGGAGCTGTTTTTT
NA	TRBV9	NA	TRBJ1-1	CASSVEGVTEAFF	TGTGCCAGCAGCGTAGAAGGGGTCACTGAAGCTTTCTTT
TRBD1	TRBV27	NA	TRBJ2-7	CASSLYRGPYEQYF	TGTGCCAGCAGTCTCTACAGGGGGCCCTACGAGCAGTACTTC
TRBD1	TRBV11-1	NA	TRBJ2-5	CASSLPPTGGETQYF	TGTGCCAGCAGCTTACCTCCGACAGGGGGGGAGACCCAGTACTTC
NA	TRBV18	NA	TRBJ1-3	CASSPRADPTGNTIYF	TGTGCCAGCTCACCCCGTGCGGATCCTACTGGAAACACCATATATTTT
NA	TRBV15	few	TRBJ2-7	CATGELQGTYEQYF	TGTGCCACCGGGGAACTTCAGGGCACCTACGAGCAGTACTTC
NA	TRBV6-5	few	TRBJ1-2	CASSYGDREDGYTF	TGTGCCAGCAGTTACGGCGACCGGGAGGATGGCTACACCTTC